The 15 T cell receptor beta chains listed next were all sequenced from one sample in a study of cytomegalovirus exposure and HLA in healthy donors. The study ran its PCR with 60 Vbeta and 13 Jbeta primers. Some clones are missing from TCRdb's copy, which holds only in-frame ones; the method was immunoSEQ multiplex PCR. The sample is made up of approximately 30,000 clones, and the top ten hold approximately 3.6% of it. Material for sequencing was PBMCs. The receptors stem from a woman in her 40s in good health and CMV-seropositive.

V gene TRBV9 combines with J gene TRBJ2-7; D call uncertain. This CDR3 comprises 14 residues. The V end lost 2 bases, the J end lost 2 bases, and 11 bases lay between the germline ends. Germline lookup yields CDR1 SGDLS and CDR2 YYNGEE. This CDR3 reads CASSVEARTYEQYF. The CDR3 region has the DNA TGTGCCAGCAGCGTTGAGGCCCGCACCTACGAGCAGTACTTC.

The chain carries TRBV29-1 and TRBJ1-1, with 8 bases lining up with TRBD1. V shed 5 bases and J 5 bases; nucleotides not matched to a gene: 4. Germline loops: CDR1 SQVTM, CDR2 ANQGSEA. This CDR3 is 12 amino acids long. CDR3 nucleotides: TGCAGCGTTAATAGACAGGGGACTGAAGCTTTCTTT. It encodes CSVNRQGTEAFF.

The CDR3 sequence: CASSLFLAGGGDTQYF. CDR3 bases: TGTGCCAGCAGCTTGTTCCTAGCGGGCGGTGGAGATACGCAGTATTTT. The chain carries TRBV5-6 and TRBJ2-3; the match to TRBD2 covers 8 bases. Germline V gene sequence: CDR1 SGHDT, CDR2 YYEEEE. The J segment lost 5 bases and the V segment lost 1 base, leaving 9 bases of the junction unmatched. The CDR3 has 16 residues.

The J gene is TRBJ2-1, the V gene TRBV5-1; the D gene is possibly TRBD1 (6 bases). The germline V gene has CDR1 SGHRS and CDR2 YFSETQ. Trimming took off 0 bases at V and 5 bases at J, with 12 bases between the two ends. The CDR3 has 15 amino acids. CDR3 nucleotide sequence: TGCGCCAGCAGCTTGGAAGGACAGTCCCACAATGAGCAGTTCTTC. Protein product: CASSLEGQSHNEQFF.

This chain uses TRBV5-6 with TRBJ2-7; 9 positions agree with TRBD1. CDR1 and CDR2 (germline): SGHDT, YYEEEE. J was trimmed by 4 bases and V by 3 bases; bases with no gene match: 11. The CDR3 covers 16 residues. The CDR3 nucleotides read TGTGCCAGCAGCTCGCCCTGGGGGACAGGGACTTACGAGCAGTACTTC. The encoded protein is CASSSPWGTGTYEQYF.

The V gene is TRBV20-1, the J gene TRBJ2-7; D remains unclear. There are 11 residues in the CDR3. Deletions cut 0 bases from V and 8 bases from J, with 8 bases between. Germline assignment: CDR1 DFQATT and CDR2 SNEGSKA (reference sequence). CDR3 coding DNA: TGCAGTGCTAGAGATCAGAAACAGCAGTACTTC. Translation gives CSARDQKQQYF.

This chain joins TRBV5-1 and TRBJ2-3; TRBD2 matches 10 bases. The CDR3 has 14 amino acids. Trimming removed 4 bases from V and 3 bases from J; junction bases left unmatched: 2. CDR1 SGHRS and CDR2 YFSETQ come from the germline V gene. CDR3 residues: CASSRTSGTDTQYF. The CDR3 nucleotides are TGCGCCAGCAGCCGGACTAGCGGAACAGATACGCAGTATTTT. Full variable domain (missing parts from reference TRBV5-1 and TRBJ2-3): KAGVTQTPRYLIKTRGQQVTLSCSPISGHRSVSWYQQTPGQGLQFLFEYFSETQRNKGNFPGRFSGRQFSNSRSEMNVSTLELGDSALYLCASSRTSGTDTQYFGPGTRLTVL.

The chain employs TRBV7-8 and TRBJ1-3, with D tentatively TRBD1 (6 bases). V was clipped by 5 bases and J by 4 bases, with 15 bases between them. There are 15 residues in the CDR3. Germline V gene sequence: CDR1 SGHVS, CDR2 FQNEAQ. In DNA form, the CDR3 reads TGTGCCAGCAGCAACCAACAGGGATTCGGAAACACCATATATTTT. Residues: CASSNQQGFGNTIYF.

The CDR3 reads CASSLRGRGANYGYTF. DNA of the CDR3: TGTGCCAGCAGTTTACGGGGCAGGGGGGCTAACTATGGCTACACCTTC. V gene TRBV28 combines with J gene TRBJ1-2; 7 bases fit TRBD1. This CDR3 comprises 16 residues. CDR1 is MDHEN and CDR2 is SYDVKM in the germline V gene. The V and J ends lost 2 bases and 0 bases, in that order; junction bases with no gene match: 6.

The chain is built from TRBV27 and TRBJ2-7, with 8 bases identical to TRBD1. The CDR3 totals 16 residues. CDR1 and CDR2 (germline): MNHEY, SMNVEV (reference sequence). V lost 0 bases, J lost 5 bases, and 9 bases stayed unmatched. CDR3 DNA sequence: TGTGCCAGCAGTTTATCGTCCGGACAGGGTAAGGACGAGCAGTACTTC. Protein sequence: CASSLSSGQGKDEQYF.

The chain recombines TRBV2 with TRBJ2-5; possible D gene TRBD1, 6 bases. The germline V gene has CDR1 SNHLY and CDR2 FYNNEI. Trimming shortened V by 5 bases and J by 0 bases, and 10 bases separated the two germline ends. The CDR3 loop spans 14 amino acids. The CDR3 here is CASSPTGYQETQYF. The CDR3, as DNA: TGTGCCAGCAGTCCGACAGGTTACCAAGAGACCCAGTACTTC.

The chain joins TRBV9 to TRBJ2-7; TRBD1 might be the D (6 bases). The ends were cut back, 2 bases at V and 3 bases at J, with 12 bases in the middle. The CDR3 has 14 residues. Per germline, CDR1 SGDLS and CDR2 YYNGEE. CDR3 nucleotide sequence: TGTGCCAGCAGCGTGGATGGGGGCGGCTACGAGCAGTACTTC. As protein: CASSVDGGGYEQYF.

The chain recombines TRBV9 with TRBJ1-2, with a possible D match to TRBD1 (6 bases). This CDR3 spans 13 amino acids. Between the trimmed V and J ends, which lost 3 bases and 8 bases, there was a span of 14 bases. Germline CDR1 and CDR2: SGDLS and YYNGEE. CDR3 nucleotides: TGTGCCAGCAGCGACAGGGTAGGAGGAGGCTACACCTTC. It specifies CASSDRVGGGYTF.

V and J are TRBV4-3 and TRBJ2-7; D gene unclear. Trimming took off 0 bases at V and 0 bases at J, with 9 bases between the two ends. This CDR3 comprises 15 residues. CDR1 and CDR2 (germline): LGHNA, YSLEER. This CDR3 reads CASSQDFRSSYEQYF. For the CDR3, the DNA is TGCGCCAGCAGCCAAGATTTTAGAAGCTCCTACGAGCAGTACTTC.

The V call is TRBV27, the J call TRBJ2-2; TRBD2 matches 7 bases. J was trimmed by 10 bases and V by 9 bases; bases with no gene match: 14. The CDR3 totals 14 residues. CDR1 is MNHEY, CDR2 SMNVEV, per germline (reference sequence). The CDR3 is CASNHGGGSEELFF. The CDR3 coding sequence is TGTGCCAGTAACCATGGGGGGGGGTCCGAGGAGCTGTTTTTT.